Listed below are T cell receptor beta chains from one sample, sequenced in a study of blood T cell repertoires in COVID-19. Using immunoSEQ multiplex PCR, the repertoire was profiled, and TCRdb retains in-frame clones only, with some absent. This table holds 200,000 to 250,000 clones, 80% found once. Material: peripheral blood. All receptors come from a human donor in a cohort sampled during active COVID-19. Both conserved end residues are part of each CDR3. Fields, in order: J gene, clone size, V gene, D gene, CDR3 DNA, CDR3 protein. A D gene is named only where the DNA matches it firmly. Not all rows give a size; the values are once, few, many and, for expanded clones, a class.

J gene: TRBJ2-7; clone size: many; V gene: TRBV9; D gene: TRBD1; CDR3 DNA: TGTGCCAGCAACCGAGGGGGCAGGGCCTACGAGCAGTACTTC; CDR3 protein: CASNRGGRAYEQYF
J gene: TRBJ2-7; clone size: NA; V gene: TRBV6-2/TRBV6-3; D gene: NA; CDR3 DNA: TGTGCCAGCAGTAACGGCGGGGAGCAGTACTTC; CDR3 protein: CASSNGGEQYF
J gene: TRBJ1-1; clone size: NA; V gene: TRBV19; D gene: TRBD1; CDR3 DNA: TGTGCCAGTAGCACGGACAGGGTCACTGAAGCTTTCTTT; CDR3 protein: CASSTDRVTEAFF
J gene: TRBJ1-1; clone size: NA; V gene: TRBV28; D gene: TRBD1; CDR3 DNA: TGTGCCAGCAGTTTAGCCGGGACAGTCGCTGAAGCTTTCTTT; CDR3 protein: CASSLAGTVAEAFF
J gene: TRBJ1-2; clone size: NA; V gene: TRBV3-1/TRBV3-2; D gene: TRBD1; CDR3 DNA: TGTGCCAGCAGCCAAGACGGGGACAGGGCGAGTGGCTACACCTTC; CDR3 protein: CASSQDGDRASGYTF
J gene: TRBJ2-7; clone size: NA; V gene: TRBV2; D gene: TRBD2; CDR3 DNA: TGTGCCAGCAGTGAATCTAGCGGGAGAACCTACGAGCAGTACTTC; CDR3 protein: CASSESSGRTYEQYF
J gene: TRBJ1-1; clone size: NA; V gene: TRBV19; D gene: NA; CDR3 DNA: TGTGCCAGTACCGTGATGGGCAGGGGCACTGAAGCTTTCTTT; CDR3 protein: CASTVMGRGTEAFF
J gene: TRBJ1-6; clone size: NA; V gene: TRBV6-5; D gene: NA; CDR3 DNA: TGTGCCAGCAGTTACTCGATCGCGGGCAATTCACCCCTCCACTTT; CDR3 protein: CASSYSIAGNSPLHF
J gene: TRBJ2-1; clone size: few; V gene: TRBV10-3; D gene: NA; CDR3 DNA: TGTGCCATCAGTGCCTCTGGAGCGGGTCTTTCAAATGAGCAGTTCTTC; CDR3 protein: CAISASGAGLSNEQFF
J gene: TRBJ2-5; clone size: NA; V gene: TRBV18; D gene: TRBD2; CDR3 DNA: TGTGCCAGCTCAGCCTATCTAGCGGGAGGAGAGACCCAGTACTTC; CDR3 protein: CASSAYLAGGETQYF
J gene: TRBJ1-1; clone size: NA; V gene: TRBV28; D gene: TRBD1; CDR3 DNA: TGTGCCAGCAGTTTACAGCTAACGACAGGGGAAGCTTTCTTT; CDR3 protein: CASSLQLTTGEAFF
J gene: TRBJ1-2; clone size: NA; V gene: TRBV4-2; D gene: TRBD1; CDR3 DNA: TGTGCCAGCAGCCAAGAGGAACATAGGGGGCGCTATGGCTACACCTTC; CDR3 protein: CASSQEEHRGRYGYTF
J gene: TRBJ2-5; clone size: few; V gene: TRBV19; D gene: NA; CDR3 DNA: TGTGCCAGTAGTATTAGGCTAGAAGAGACCCAGTACTTC; CDR3 protein: CASSIRLEETQYF
J gene: TRBJ1-2; clone size: NA; V gene: TRBV29-1; D gene: TRBD1; CDR3 DNA: TGCAGCGTTACCGCCGGGACAGGGATGTTAGCTAACTATGGCTACACCTTC; CDR3 protein: CSVTAGTGMLANYGYTF
J gene: TRBJ2-6; clone size: NA; V gene: TRBV30; D gene: NA; CDR3 DNA: TGTGCCTGGATCGCAGGGACTTACACGTCTGGGGCCAACGTCCTGACTTTC; CDR3 protein: CAWIAGTYTSGANVLTF
J gene: TRBJ2-3; clone size: NA; V gene: TRBV3-1/TRBV3-2; D gene: TRBD2; CDR3 DNA: TGTGCCAGCAGCATTAGCGGGGTGGGAGATACGCAGTATTTT; CDR3 protein: CASSISGVGDTQYF
J gene: TRBJ2-5; clone size: NA; V gene: TRBV9; D gene: NA; CDR3 DNA: TGTGCCAGCAGCCCACTAGGGTCCGGGACCCAGTACTTC; CDR3 protein: CASSPLGSGTQYF
J gene: TRBJ1-2; clone size: NA; V gene: TRBV7-9; D gene: NA; CDR3 DNA: TGTGCCAGCAGCTTAGGGGTCACGGGGTCCTATGGCTACACCTTC; CDR3 protein: CASSLGVTGSYGYTF
J gene: TRBJ1-6; clone size: few; V gene: TRBV4-2; D gene: NA; CDR3 DNA: TGTGCCAGCAGCCAAGATGGTGTGAGTTCACCCCTCCACTTT; CDR3 protein: CASSQDGVSSPLHF
J gene: TRBJ2-1; clone size: few; V gene: TRBV6-4; D gene: NA; CDR3 DNA: TGTGCCAGCAGTGACGTAGGGGATAGGTACAATGAGCAGTTCTTC; CDR3 protein: CASSDVGDRYNEQFF
J gene: TRBJ2-7; clone size: NA; V gene: TRBV28; D gene: NA; CDR3 DNA: TGTGCCAGCAGCCTCGGGAGTTGGCCTCACGAGCAGTACTTC; CDR3 protein: CASSLGSWPHEQYF
J gene: TRBJ2-3; clone size: once; V gene: TRBV5-1; D gene: NA; CDR3 DNA: TGCGCCAGCGGGGAGCGGGGCACAGATACGCAGTATTTT; CDR3 protein: CASGERGTDTQYF
J gene: TRBJ2-1; clone size: few; V gene: TRBV4-2; D gene: NA; CDR3 DNA: TGTGCCAGCAGCCAAGGGAGCAGGGCCAATGAGCAGTTCTTC; CDR3 protein: CASSQGSRANEQFF
J gene: TRBJ2-5; clone size: NA; V gene: TRBV3-1/TRBV3-2; D gene: NA; CDR3 DNA: TGTGCCAGCATGCCCTATCGGGACTCCGATCAAGAGACCCAGTACTTC; CDR3 protein: CASMPYRDSDQETQYF
J gene: TRBJ2-7; clone size: few; V gene: TRBV4-3; D gene: TRBD2; CDR3 DNA: TGCGCCAGCAGCCAAGGGACTAGCGGGGGTTTCAGCTCCTACGAGCAGTACTTC; CDR3 protein: CASSQGTSGGFSSYEQYF
J gene: TRBJ1-2; clone size: NA; V gene: TRBV5-1; D gene: TRBD1; CDR3 DNA: TGCGCCAGCAGCCCTGCAGGGGGCAGGAGCTATGGCTACACCTTC; CDR3 protein: CASSPAGGRSYGYTF
J gene: TRBJ2-7; clone size: NA; V gene: TRBV27; D gene: TRBD1; CDR3 DNA: TGTGCCAGCAATGCCGGGACAGGGTTGAGCGAGCAGTACTTC; CDR3 protein: CASNAGTGLSEQYF
J gene: TRBJ2-5; clone size: once; V gene: TRBV6-5; D gene: NA; CDR3 DNA: TGTGCCAGCAGTTACAGCGACAGTCAAGAGACCCAGTACTTC; CDR3 protein: CASSYSDSQETQYF
J gene: TRBJ1-1; clone size: NA; V gene: TRBV4-1; D gene: TRBD1; CDR3 DNA: TGCGCCAGCAGCCAAGATGGTAGGGGGCGGGCTGAAGCTTTCTTT; CDR3 protein: CASSQDGRGRAEAFF
J gene: TRBJ2-7; clone size: NA; V gene: TRBV5-4; D gene: TRBD1; CDR3 DNA: TGTGCCAGCAGCTTGCTTGACAGGGATGGTGGGGAGCAGTACTTC; CDR3 protein: CASSLLDRDGGEQYF
J gene: TRBJ2-1; clone size: NA; V gene: TRBV11-2; D gene: NA; CDR3 DNA: TGTGCCAGCAGTCCAAGGGCGGACTTCTCCTACAATGAGCAGTTCTTC; CDR3 protein: CASSPRADFSYNEQFF
J gene: TRBJ1-2; clone size: once; V gene: TRBV7-6; D gene: NA; CDR3 DNA: TGTGCCAGCAGCTTAGACGCAGGCTCCTGGCTCACCTTC; CDR3 protein: CASSLDAGSWLTF
J gene: TRBJ2-2; clone size: NA; V gene: TRBV5-4; D gene: TRBD1; CDR3 DNA: TGTGCCAGCAGCTCCAAGACAGGGTCGAACACCGGGGAGCTGTTTTTT; CDR3 protein: CASSSKTGSNTGELFF
J gene: TRBJ1-2; clone size: few; V gene: TRBV6-4; D gene: NA; CDR3 DNA: TGTGCCAGCAGAACCTCGGCCGGGGGGGCCTATGGCTACACCTTC; CDR3 protein: CASRTSAGGAYGYTF
J gene: TRBJ2-4; clone size: NA; V gene: TRBV28; D gene: TRBD1; CDR3 DNA: TGTGCCAGCAGTGGACAGGTGGCCAAAAACATTCAGTACTTC; CDR3 protein: CASSGQVAKNIQYF
J gene: TRBJ1-1; clone size: NA; V gene: TRBV7-9; D gene: TRBD1; CDR3 DNA: TGTGCCAGCAGCCCAAGACAGGGTTCTAGCACTGAAGCTTTCTTT; CDR3 protein: CASSPRQGSSTEAFF
J gene: TRBJ1-1; clone size: NA; V gene: TRBV27; D gene: NA; CDR3 DNA: TGTGCCAGCAGCTCATCAGGGTACACTGAAGCTTTCTTT; CDR3 protein: CASSSSGYTEAFF
J gene: TRBJ1-5; clone size: NA; V gene: TRBV28; D gene: TRBD1; CDR3 DNA: TGTGCCAGCACCTACCAACAGGGGGAGGGGCAGCCCCAGCATTTT; CDR3 protein: CASTYQQGEGQPQHF
J gene: TRBJ1-4; clone size: once; V gene: TRBV5-1; D gene: NA; CDR3 DNA: TGCGCCAGCAGCAGCCGGGACACCGCAACTAATGAAAAACTGTTTTTT; CDR3 protein: CASSSRDTATNEKLFF
J gene: TRBJ1-1; clone size: NA; V gene: TRBV6-6; D gene: NA; CDR3 DNA: TGTGCCAGCAGTTACTCGAGCACTGAAGCTTTCTTT; CDR3 protein: CASSYSSTEAFF
J gene: TRBJ1-1; clone size: NA; V gene: TRBV15; D gene: NA; CDR3 DNA: TGTGCCACCAGCAGCCTACTCCGGAACACTGAAGCTTTCTTT; CDR3 protein: CATSSLLRNTEAFF
J gene: TRBJ2-6; clone size: once; V gene: TRBV28; D gene: NA; CDR3 DNA: TGTGCCAGCAGTCCGGGGCGGAGGGGATTTTTCTCTGGGGCCAACGTCCTGACTTTC; CDR3 protein: CASSPGRRGFFSGANVLTF
J gene: TRBJ1-2; clone size: NA; V gene: TRBV19; D gene: NA; CDR3 DNA: TGTGCCAGTACCTCGACCCGGGGGTTCTATGGCTACACCTTC; CDR3 protein: CASTSTRGFYGYTF
J gene: TRBJ2-7; clone size: NA; V gene: TRBV7-8; D gene: NA; CDR3 DNA: TGTGCCAGCAGCCCGGGACTTTTCTACGAGCAGTACTTC; CDR3 protein: CASSPGLFYEQYF
J gene: TRBJ2-7; clone size: NA; V gene: TRBV3-1/TRBV3-2; D gene: NA; CDR3 DNA: TGTGCCAGCAGCCAAGATCTTCGGGTTTACGGGAGAATCGAGCAGTACTTC; CDR3 protein: CASSQDLRVYGRIEQYF
J gene: TRBJ2-2; clone size: NA; V gene: TRBV9; D gene: TRBD2; CDR3 DNA: TGTGCCAGCAGCTCCTATAGCGGGTGGAGCACCGGGGAGCTGTTTTTT; CDR3 protein: CASSSYSGWSTGELFF
J gene: TRBJ2-7; clone size: NA; V gene: TRBV4-3; D gene: NA; CDR3 DNA: TGCGCCAGCAGCCAAGAAAGGCAGGAATTCTACGAGCAGTACTTC; CDR3 protein: CASSQERQEFYEQYF
J gene: TRBJ2-1; clone size: NA; V gene: TRBV19; D gene: TRBD1; CDR3 DNA: TGTGCCAGTAGTAGTCCCGGGACAGGGAACAATGAGCAGTTCTTC; CDR3 protein: CASSSPGTGNNEQFF
J gene: TRBJ2-4; clone size: NA; V gene: TRBV4-1; D gene: TRBD1; CDR3 DNA: TGCGCCAGCAGCCAACGGGACAGCCAGAACATTCAGTACTTC; CDR3 protein: CASSQRDSQNIQYF
J gene: TRBJ2-7; clone size: NA; V gene: TRBV6-6; D gene: TRBD1; CDR3 DNA: TGTGCCAGCAGTTACTCCGATGGGACAGGCTCCTACGAGCAGTACTTC; CDR3 protein: CASSYSDGTGSYEQYF
J gene: TRBJ1-5; clone size: NA; V gene: TRBV6-2/TRBV6-3; D gene: NA; CDR3 DNA: TGTGCCAGCAGTTACTCGTCAGGGAGCAATCAGCCCCAGCATTTT; CDR3 protein: CASSYSSGSNQPQHF
J gene: TRBJ1-1; clone size: NA; V gene: TRBV29-1; D gene: NA; CDR3 DNA: TGCAGCGTTGACCAGGGAATAGGCAACACTGAAGCTTTCTTT; CDR3 protein: CSVDQGIGNTEAFF
J gene: TRBJ1-4; clone size: NA; V gene: TRBV4-3; D gene: NA; CDR3 DNA: TGCGCCAGCAGCCAAGAGCCGGGACTGAGTGAAAAACTGTTTTTT; CDR3 protein: CASSQEPGLSEKLFF